This T cell receptor beta chain was retrieved from a study of shared clonotypes between healthy human individuals. The data were produced by immunoSEQ multiplex PCR, yet TCRdb's version contains in-frame clones alone and is incomplete. The table has millions of clones, 93% seen once. Study results and limitations: Blood alone was sampled, and tissue repertoires likely differ. Generally, estimated richness proved larger in naive subsets than it did in memory subsets. Incompleteness in sorted-subset sequencing, despite large depth, was shown by rarefaction.

Selected positively for CCR7 and CD45RO-negative, naive CD8 cells excluded terminally differentiated effector memory CD45RA+ cells. Remarks on this clone: The antigen is unknown.

Sequenced sample: naive CD8+ T cells from PBMCs. This TCR was sampled from a man in his late teens or twenties in good health. Some clones in this sample may be carry-over from other donors' samples.

The DNA of the CDR3 is TGTGCCAGCAGTTTAAGGTGGCTAACATCGTACACAGATACGCAGTATTTT. Encoded protein: CASSLRWLTSYTDTQYF. The V and J genes are TRBV28 and TRBJ2-3, with D unresolved. CDR1 and CDR2 from the germline V gene are MDHEN and SYDVKM. This CDR3 is 17 amino acids long. Trimming stripped 2 bases from V and 2 bases from J, with 17 bases between.